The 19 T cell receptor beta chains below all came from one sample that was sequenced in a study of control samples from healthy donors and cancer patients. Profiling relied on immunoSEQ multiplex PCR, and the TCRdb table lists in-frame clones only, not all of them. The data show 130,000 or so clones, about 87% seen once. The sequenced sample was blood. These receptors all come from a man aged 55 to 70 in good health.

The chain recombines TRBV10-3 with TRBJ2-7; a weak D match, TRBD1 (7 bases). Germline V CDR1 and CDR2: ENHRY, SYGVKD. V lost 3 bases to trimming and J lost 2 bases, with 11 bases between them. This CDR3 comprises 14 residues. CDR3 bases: TGTGCCATCAGTGACAGGGGGGAGACCTACGAGCAGTACTTC. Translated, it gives CAISDRGETYEQYF.

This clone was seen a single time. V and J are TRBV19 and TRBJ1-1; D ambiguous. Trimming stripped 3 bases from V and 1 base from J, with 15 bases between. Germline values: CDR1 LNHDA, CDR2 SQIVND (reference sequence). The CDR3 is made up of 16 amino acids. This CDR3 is CASSIDASMGNTEAFF. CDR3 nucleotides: TGTGCCAGTAGTATCGATGCGAGTATGGGGAACACTGAAGCTTTCTTT.

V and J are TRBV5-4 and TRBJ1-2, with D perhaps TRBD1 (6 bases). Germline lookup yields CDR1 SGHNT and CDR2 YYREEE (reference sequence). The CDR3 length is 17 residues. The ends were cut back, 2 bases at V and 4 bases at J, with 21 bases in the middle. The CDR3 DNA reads TGTGCCAGCAGCTTCGGCGCAGGCAGGGAAGGGGGCTATGGCTACACCTTC. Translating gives CASSFGAGREGGYGYTF.

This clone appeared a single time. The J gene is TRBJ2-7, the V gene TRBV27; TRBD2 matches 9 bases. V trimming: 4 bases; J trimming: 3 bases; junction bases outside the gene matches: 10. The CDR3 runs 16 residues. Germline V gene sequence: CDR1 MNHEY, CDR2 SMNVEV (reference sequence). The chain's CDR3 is CASSSIGGTSSYEQYF. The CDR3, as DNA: TGTGCCAGCAGTTCTATCGGGGGGACTAGCAGCTACGAGCAGTACTTC.

CDR3 amino acids: CASSSSGRGGGKETQYF. In DNA, the CDR3 is TGTGCCAGCAGTTCCTCGGGACGCGGAGGGGGTAAAGAGACCCAGTACTTC. The chain links TRBV27 to TRBJ2-5; D possibly uses TRBD1 or TRBD2 (6 bases each). The CDR3 is 17 residues long. V dropped 4 bases and J dropped 3 bases, with 21 bases sitting between them. The germline CDR1 and CDR2 sequences are MNHEY and SMNVEV (reference sequence).

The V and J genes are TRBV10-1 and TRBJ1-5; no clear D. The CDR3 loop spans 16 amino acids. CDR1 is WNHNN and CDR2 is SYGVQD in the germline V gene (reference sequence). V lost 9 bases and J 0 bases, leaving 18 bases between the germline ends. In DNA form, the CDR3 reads TGCGCCAGTATCGGAGGTAGGCCGCATAGCAATCAGCCCCAGCATTTT. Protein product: CASIGGRPHSNQPQHF.

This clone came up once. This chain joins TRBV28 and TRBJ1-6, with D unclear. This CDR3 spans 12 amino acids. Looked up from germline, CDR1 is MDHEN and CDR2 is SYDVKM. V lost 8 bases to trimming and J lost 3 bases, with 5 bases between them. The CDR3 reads CASSFYNSPLHF. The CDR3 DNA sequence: TGTGCCAGCTCTTTCTATAATTCACCCCTCCACTTT.

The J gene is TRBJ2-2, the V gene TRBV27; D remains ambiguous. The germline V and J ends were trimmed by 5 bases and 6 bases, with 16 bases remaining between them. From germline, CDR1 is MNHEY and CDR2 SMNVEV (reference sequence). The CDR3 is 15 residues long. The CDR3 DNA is TGTGCCAGCAGTCAAGCCGGGTTAAACGCCGGGGAGCTGTTTTTT. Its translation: CASSQAGLNAGELFF.

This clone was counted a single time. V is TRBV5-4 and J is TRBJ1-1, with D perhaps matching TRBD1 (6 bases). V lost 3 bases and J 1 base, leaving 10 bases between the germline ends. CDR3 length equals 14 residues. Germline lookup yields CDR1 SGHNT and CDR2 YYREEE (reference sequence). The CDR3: CASSWDNPNTEAFF. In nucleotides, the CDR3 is TGTGCCAGCAGCTGGGACAATCCGAACACTGAAGCTTTCTTT.

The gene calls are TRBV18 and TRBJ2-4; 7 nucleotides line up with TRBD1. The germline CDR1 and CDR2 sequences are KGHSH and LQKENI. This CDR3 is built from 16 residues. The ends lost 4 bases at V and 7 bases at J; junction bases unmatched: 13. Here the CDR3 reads CASSQGGQAMGNIQYF. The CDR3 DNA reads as TGTGCCAGCTCACAAGGCGGACAGGCGATGGGGAACATTCAGTACTTC.

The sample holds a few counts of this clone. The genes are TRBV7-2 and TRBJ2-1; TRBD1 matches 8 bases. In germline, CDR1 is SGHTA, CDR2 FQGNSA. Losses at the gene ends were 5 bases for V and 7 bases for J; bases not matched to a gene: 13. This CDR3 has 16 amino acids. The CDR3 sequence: CASSSTTGDPMNEQFF. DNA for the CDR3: TGTGCCAGCAGCAGTACGACAGGGGACCCTATGAATGAGCAGTTCTTC.

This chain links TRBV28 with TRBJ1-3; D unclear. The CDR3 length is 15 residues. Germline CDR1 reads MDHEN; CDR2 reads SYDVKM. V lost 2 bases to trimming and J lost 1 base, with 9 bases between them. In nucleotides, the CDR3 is TGTGCCAGCAGTTTAATGAGCGGATCTGGAAACACCATATATTTT. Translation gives CASSLMSGSGNTIYF. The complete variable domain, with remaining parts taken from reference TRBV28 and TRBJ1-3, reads DVKVTQSSRYLVKRTGEKVFLECVQDMDHENMFWYRQDPGLGLRLIYFSYDVKMKEKGDIPEGYSVSREKKERFSLILESASTNQTSMYLCASSLMSGSGNTIYFGEGSWLTVV.

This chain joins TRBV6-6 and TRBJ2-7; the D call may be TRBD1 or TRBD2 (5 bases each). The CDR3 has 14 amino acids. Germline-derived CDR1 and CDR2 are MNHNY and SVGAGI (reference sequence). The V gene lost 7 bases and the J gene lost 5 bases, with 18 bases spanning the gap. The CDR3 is CASTVPGPLNEQYF. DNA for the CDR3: TGTGCCAGCACCGTCCCGGGACCCCTTAACGAGCAGTACTTC.

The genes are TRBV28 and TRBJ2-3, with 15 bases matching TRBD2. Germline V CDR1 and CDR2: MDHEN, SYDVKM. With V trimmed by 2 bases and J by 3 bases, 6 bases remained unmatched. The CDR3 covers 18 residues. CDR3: CASSLNGLAGGQTDTQYF. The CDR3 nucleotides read TGTGCCAGCAGTTTAAACGGACTAGCGGGGGGGCAAACAGATACGCAGTATTTT.

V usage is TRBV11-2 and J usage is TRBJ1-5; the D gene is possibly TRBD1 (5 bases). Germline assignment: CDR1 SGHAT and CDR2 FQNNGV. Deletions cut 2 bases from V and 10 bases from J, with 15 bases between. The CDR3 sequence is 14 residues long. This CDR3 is CASSLSRGSIPQHF. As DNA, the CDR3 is TGTGCCAGCAGCTTATCCCGGGGGTCAATCCCCCAGCATTTT.

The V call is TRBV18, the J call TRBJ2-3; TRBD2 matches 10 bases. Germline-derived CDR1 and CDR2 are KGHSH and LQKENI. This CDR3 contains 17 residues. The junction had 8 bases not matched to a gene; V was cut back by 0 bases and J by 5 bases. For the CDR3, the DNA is TGTGCCAGCTCACCACCTTGGACTAGCGGAAAGGAAGATACGCAGTATTTT. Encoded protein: CASSPPWTSGKEDTQYF.

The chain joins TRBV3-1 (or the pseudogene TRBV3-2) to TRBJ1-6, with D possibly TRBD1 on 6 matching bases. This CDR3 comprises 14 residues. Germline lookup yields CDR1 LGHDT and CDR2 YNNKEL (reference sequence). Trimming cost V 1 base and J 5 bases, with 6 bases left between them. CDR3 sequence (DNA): TGTGCCAGCAGCCAAGGGACAGATAATTCACCCCTCCACTTT. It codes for CASSQGTDNSPLHF.

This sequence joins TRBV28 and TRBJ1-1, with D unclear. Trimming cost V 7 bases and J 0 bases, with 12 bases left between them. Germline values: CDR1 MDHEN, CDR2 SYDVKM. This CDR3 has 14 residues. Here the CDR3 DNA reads TGTGCCAGCACCGTGCATGGGATGAACACTGAAGCTTTCTTT. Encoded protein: CASTVHGMNTEAFF.

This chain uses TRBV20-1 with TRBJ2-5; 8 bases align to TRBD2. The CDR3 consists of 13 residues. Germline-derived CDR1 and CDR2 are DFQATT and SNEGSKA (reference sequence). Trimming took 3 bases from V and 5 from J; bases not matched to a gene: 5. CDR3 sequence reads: CSASPRGGETQYF. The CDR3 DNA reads TGCAGTGCTAGTCCCCGGGGGGGGGAGACCCAGTACTTC.